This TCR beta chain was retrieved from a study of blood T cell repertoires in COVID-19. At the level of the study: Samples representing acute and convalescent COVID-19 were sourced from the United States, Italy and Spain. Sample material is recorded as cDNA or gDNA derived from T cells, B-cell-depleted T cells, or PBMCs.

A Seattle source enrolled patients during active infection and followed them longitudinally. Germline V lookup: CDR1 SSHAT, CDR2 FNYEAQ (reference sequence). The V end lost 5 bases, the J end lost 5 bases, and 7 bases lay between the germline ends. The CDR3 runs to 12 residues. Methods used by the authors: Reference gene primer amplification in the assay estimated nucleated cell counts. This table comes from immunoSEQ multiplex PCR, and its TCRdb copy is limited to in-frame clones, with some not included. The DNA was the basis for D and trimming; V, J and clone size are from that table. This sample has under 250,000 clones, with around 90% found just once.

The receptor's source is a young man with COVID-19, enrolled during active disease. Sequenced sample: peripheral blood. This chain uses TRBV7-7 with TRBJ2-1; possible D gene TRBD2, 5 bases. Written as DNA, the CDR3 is TGTGCCAGCAGCCCCGGGGACAATGAGCAGTTCTTC. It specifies CASSPGDNEQFF.